This T cell receptor (beta chain) was sequenced for a study of shared clonotypes between healthy human individuals. General observations from the study: Inspection by rarefaction showed sorted-subset sequencing to be incomplete despite large depth.

The test was conducted at deep level. Sorted-subset replicate PCRs used approximately 190 ng of genomic DNA. This amount corresponded to approximately 30,000 T cell genomes. Original data processing: ImmunoSEQ output held junction-only sequences without quality scores, so filtering differed. Libraries were prepared by immunoSEQ multiplex PCR; TCRdb keeps only in-frame clonotypes and omits some of them. The V and J calls and clone size were taken over from that table, and D and trimming were inferred from the DNA. The sample lists approximately 600,000 clones, around 95% seen once, with 0.11% in the top ten. With regard to this clone: Its antigen is undetermined.

Naive CD8 cells, CD45RO-negative and positively selected for CCR7, excluded terminally differentiated effector memory CD45RA+ cells. Germline CDR1 and CDR2: SGHVS and FNYEAQ. This CDR3 has 16 amino acids. The TCR sequence derives from a woman between 25 and 40 years old in good health. V and J are TRBV7-6 and TRBJ2-5; D may correspond to TRBD1 or TRBD2 (5 bases each). The J call may be mistaken, given a closer DNA end match to TRBJ2-7. Material for sequencing was naive CD8+ T cells sorted from blood. The CDR3 is CASSLEDSARGYEQYF. Here the CDR3 DNA reads TGTGCCAGCAGCTTAGAAGACAGCGCCCGGGGTTACGAGCAGTACTTC.